What follows is one TCR beta chain and its context. What it recognizes is unknown. Germline V CDR1 and CDR2: MNHNY, SVGAGI (reference sequence). Trimming cost V 0 bases and J 6 bases, with 9 bases left between them. CDR3 size: 14 residues. The entry originates in a study of OX40 agonist ivuxolimab in advanced cancers. Study results and limitations: On average, CD8+ T cells showed a greater number of expanded clones than CD4+. Partial responders dosed at 0.1-3.0 mg/kg displayed clonal expansion ranking among the lowest.

Profiled with immunoSEQ multiplex PCR; TCRdb holds only in-frame clones, not every one. The sample carries about 61,000 clones, 92% recorded once. Sequencing used CD4+ or CD8+ T cells sorted from blood, obtained in a trial of the OX40 agonist ivuxolimab. The clonotype was recovered from an adult with an advanced solid tumor such as melanoma, head and neck, liver or kidney cancer. J is TRBJ1-5 and V is TRBV6-6; no clear D gene. CDR3 sequence (DNA): TGTGCCAGCAGTTACTCTCCGCTGGGTCAGCCCCAGCATTTT. This codes for CASSYSPLGQPQHF.